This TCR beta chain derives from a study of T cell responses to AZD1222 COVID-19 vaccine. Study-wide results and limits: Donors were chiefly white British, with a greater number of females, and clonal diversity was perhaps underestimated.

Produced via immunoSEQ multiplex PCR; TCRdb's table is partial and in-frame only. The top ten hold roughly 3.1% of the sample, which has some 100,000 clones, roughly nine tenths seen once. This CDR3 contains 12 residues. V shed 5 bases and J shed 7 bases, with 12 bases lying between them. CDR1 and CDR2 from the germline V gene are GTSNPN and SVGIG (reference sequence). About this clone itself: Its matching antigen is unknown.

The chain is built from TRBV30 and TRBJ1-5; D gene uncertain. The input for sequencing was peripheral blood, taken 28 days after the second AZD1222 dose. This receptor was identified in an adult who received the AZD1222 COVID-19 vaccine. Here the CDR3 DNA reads TGTGCCTGGGGTCGGGCTTCGCAGCCCCAGCATTTT. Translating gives CAWGRASQPQHF.